The 27 T cell receptor beta chains below were found in one sample sequenced in a study of CD8 T cells in ankylosing spondylitis. MiXCR, applied by TCRdb to the 5' RACE reads, yields one record per CDR3 protein. The data hold about 200,000 distinct CDR3 sequences, with roughly 24% observed a single time. Sequencing was carried out using blood, either unsorted or a sorted T cell fraction (not recorded which). These receptors all come from a male donor with ankylosing spondylitis or in good health (not recorded which).

In this sample, this clonotype turned up many times. The chain carries TRBV20-1 and TRBJ2-1; TRBD2 matches at 9 bases. The CDR3 has 16 amino acids. Germline assignment: CDR1 DFQATT and CDR2 SNEGSKA (reference sequence). V lost 0 bases, J lost 1 base, and 4 bases stayed unmatched. Here the CDR3 DNA reads TGCAGTGCTAGAGATCAAACTAGCGGGTCCTACAATGAGCAGTTCTTC. The encoded protein is CSARDQTSGSYNEQFF.

The V gene is TRBV10-3, the J gene TRBJ1-6, with a tentative D call TRBD1 (5 bases). The V end lost 2 bases, the J end lost 10 bases, and 12 bases lay between the germline ends. CDR3 length: 14 residues. Per the germline V gene, CDR1 is ENHRY and CDR2 is SYGVKD. CDR3 protein: CAISERGLGSPLHF. CDR3 DNA sequence: TGTGCCATCAGTGAGAGGGGTTTGGGCTCACCCCTCCACTTT.

This clonotype was observed at least ten times. The genes are TRBV5-1 and TRBJ2-7, with a possible D match to TRBD1 (5 bases). Germline loops: CDR1 SGHRS, CDR2 YFSETQ. CDR3 length equals 14 residues. V was pared by 4 bases and J by 0 bases, with 11 bases between. Written as DNA, the CDR3 is TGCGCCAGCAGCCCTCGACAGACCTCCTACGAGCAGTACTTC. Encoded protein: CASSPRQTSYEQYF.

This chain joins TRBV29-1 and TRBJ2-3; 9 positions match TRBD1. This CDR3 region has 13 residues. CDR1 and CDR2 (germline): SQVTM, ANQGSEA. V lost 7 bases to trimming and J lost 4 bases; unmatched junction nucleotides: 6. The CDR3 bases are TGCAGCGCCGGGGACAGGGCCCCAGATACGCAGTATTTT. Its translation is CSAGDRAPDTQYF.

The chain joins TRBV5-1 to TRBJ2-1; 15 bases are a match to TRBD2. This CDR3 spans 16 amino acids. Germline CDR1 and CDR2: SGHRS and YFSETQ. The ends lost 4 bases at V and 8 bases at J; junction bases unmatched: 7. CDR3: CASSIGLAGGGDEQFF. The CDR3 DNA reads TGCGCCAGCAGCATCGGACTAGCGGGAGGGGGGGATGAGCAGTTCTTC.

The V and J genes are TRBV5-6 and TRBJ2-1; TRBD2 is a possible D gene (5 bases). The length of the CDR3 is 13 residues. In germline, CDR1 is SGHDT, CDR2 YYEEEE. The V end was cut by 2 bases, the J end by 4 bases, with 7 bases between. In DNA, the CDR3 is TGTGCCAGCAGCTTTGAGCGGTACAATGAGCAGTTCTTC. Translated: CASSFERYNEQFF.

The genes are TRBV29-1 and TRBJ1-5, with a weak D call TRBD1 (5 bases). The germline gives CDR1 SQVTM, CDR2 ANQGSEA. Trimming pared 4 bases from V and 7 bases from J, leaving 11 bases between. The CDR3 length is 12 residues. The CDR3 sequence: CSVGQGGQPQHF. CDR3 in DNA: TGCAGCGTTGGGCAGGGCGGCCAGCCCCAGCATTTT.

CDR3 residues: CASSSRLWRGSYEQYF. CDR3 DNA sequence: TGTGCCAGCAGTTCCCGACTATGGCGGGGTTCCTACGAGCAGTACTTC. The rearrangement uses TRBV5-6 and TRBJ2-7, with a tentative D call TRBD2 (6 bases). Germline values: CDR1 SGHDT, CDR2 YYEEEE. Trimming removed 5 bases from V and 1 base from J, with 19 bases in between. This CDR3 has 16 amino acids.

The table lists this clonotype with a few counts. CDR3 nucleotides: TGCGCCAGCAGCCAAGATTGGCTAGCGGGAGCATACAATGAGCAGTTCTTC. Translated, it gives CASSQDWLAGAYNEQFF. V is TRBV4-3 and J is TRBJ2-1; 10 nucleotides align to TRBD2. The CDR3 runs to 17 residues. The junction had 6 bases not matched to a gene; V was cut back by 0 bases and J by 4 bases. Germline V gene lookup returns CDR1 LGHNA and CDR2 YSLEER.

This clonotype was seen repeatedly, ten times or more. The J gene is TRBJ2-5, the V gene TRBV5-1, with D possibly called TRBD1 or TRBD2 (5 bases each). Between the trimmed V and J ends, which lost 4 bases and 2 bases, there was a span of 9 bases. Per the germline V gene, CDR1 is SGHRS and CDR2 is YFSETQ. This CDR3 has 13 amino acids. The CDR3 nucleotides read TGCGCCAGCAGCGGGACGACTCAAGAGACCCAGTACTTC. Translation gives CASSGTTQETQYF. The full variable domain, in which reference TRBV5-1 and TRBJ2-5 provide the parts outside the CDR3, is KAGVTQTPRYLIKTRGQQVTLSCSPISGHRSVSWYQQTPGQGLQFLFEYFSETQRNKGNFPGRFSGRQFSNSRSEMNVSTLELGDSALYLCASSGTTQETQYFGPGTRLLVL.

This clonotype was counted many times. V is TRBV2 and J is TRBJ1-1; D remains unclear. This CDR3 is built from 11 residues. The V end was cut by 5 bases, the J end by 6 bases, with 7 bases between. CDR1 and CDR2 from the germline V gene are SNHLY and FYNNEI. The CDR3 spells CASSPGPEAFF. The DNA for the CDR3 is TGTGCCAGCAGTCCGGGCCCTGAAGCTTTCTTT.

Only a few counts were recorded for this clonotype. V usage is TRBV5-6 and J usage is TRBJ2-5; possible D gene TRBD1, 5 bases. In germline, CDR1 is SGHDT, CDR2 YYEEEE. V dropped 2 bases and J dropped 2 bases, with 10 bases sitting between them. There are 14 residues in the CDR3. For the CDR3, the DNA is TGTGCCAGCAGCTTACAGGTTTCTCAAGAGACCCAGTACTTC. It specifies CASSLQVSQETQYF. The full variable domain, its missing parts supplied by reference TRBV5-6 and TRBJ2-5, is DAGVTQSPTHLIKTRGQQVTLRCSPKSGHDTVSWYQQALGQGPQFIFQYYEEEERQRGNFPDRFSGHQFPNYSSELNVNALLLGDSALYLCASSLQVSQETQYFGPGTRLLVL.

This chain joins TRBV6-4 and TRBJ2-1; 8 positions match TRBD2. The V and J ends lost 5 bases and 6 bases, in that order; junction bases with no gene match: 6. The germline CDR1 and CDR2 sequences are MRHNA and SNTAGT. CDR3 length: 14 residues. CDR3 residues: CASSSSGRPNEQFF. For the CDR3, the DNA is TGTGCCAGCAGTTCTAGCGGGCGTCCCAATGAGCAGTTCTTC.

This clonotype was seen more than once but under ten times. This chain uses TRBV18 with TRBJ2-7; 8 bases fit TRBD1. With 2 bases clipped from V and 7 bases from J, the junction kept 13 bases outside the gene matches. This CDR3 region has 16 residues. Germline V CDR1 and CDR2: KGHSH, LQKENI. Here the CDR3 reads CASSPRQGTGHLEQYF. The CDR3 DNA follows: TGTGCCAGCTCACCAAGACAGGGGACAGGACACCTGGAGCAGTACTTC.

This rearrangement joins TRBV20-1 to TRBJ1-4; perhaps TRBD1 as D (6 bases). The germline CDR1 and CDR2 sequences are DFQATT and SNEGSKA (reference sequence). The CDR3 is 14 amino acids. Trimming took 3 bases from V and 1 from J, leaving 9 bases between them. This CDR3 reads CSAREDRTNEKLFF. For the CDR3, the DNA is TGCAGTGCTAGGGAGGACAGAACTAATGAAAAACTGTTTTTT.

This clonotype was seen repeatedly, ten times or more. The chain links TRBV5-1 to TRBJ2-7; D is unresolved. The CDR3 sequence is 14 residues long. CDR1 is SGHRS, CDR2 YFSETQ, per germline. The V and J ends lost 0 bases and 5 bases respectively, with 12 bases between them. This CDR3 is CASSLEGTKHEQYF. CDR3 in DNA: TGCGCCAGCAGCTTGGAGGGTACGAAGCACGAGCAGTACTTC.

The chain has TRBV5-1 and TRBJ2-3; D is unclear. CDR1 and CDR2 (germline): SGHRS, YFSETQ. V lost 2 bases, J lost 6 bases, and 10 bases lay in between. The CDR3 runs to 13 residues. The CDR3 coding sequence is TGCGCCAGCAGCTTCACCGACGGGGATACGCAGTATTTT. It codes for CASSFTDGDTQYF.

This clonotype was detected many times. The rearrangement links TRBV25-1 to TRBJ2-5; TRBD2 matches at 10 bases. V trimming: 3 bases; J trimming: 5 bases; junction bases outside the gene matches: 6. The length of the CDR3 is 15 residues. Looked up from germline, CDR1 is MGHDK and CDR2 is SYGVNS. The CDR3 sequence: CASSERTSGGETQYF. The CDR3 bases are TGTGCCAGCAGTGAGAGGACTAGCGGAGGGGAGACCCAGTACTTC. The full variable domain, with the rest looked up from reference TRBV25-1 and TRBJ2-5, is EADIYQTPRYLVIGTGKKITLECSQTMGHDKMYWYQQDPGMELHLIHYSYGVNSTEKGDLSSESTVSRIRTEHFPLTLESARPSHTSQYLCASSERTSGGETQYFGPGTRLLVL.

This clonotype was seen repeatedly, ten times or more. This chain links TRBV5-6 with TRBJ2-1, with TRBD2 matching 7 bases. The CDR3 extends over 17 amino acids. The V segment lost 2 bases and the J segment 0 bases; nucleotides outside the gene matches: 8. Germline V gene data show CDR1 as SGHDT and CDR2 as YYEEEE. CDR3 nucleotides: TGTGCCAGCAGCTTACTCCTAGCGGCCAGCTCCTACAATGAGCAGTTCTTC. Its protein product is CASSLLLAASSYNEQFF.

The chain employs TRBV20-1 and TRBJ2-7; D call uncertain. CDR1 is DFQATT and CDR2 is SNEGSKA in the germline V gene (reference sequence). The CDR3 consists of 13 residues. V lost 3 bases, J lost 3 bases, and 12 bases lay in between. CDR3 sequence: CSARSVVNYEQYF. The CDR3, as DNA: TGCAGTGCTAGGTCAGTGGTGAACTACGAGCAGTACTTC.

V and J are TRBV10-3 and TRBJ1-6; D is perhaps TRBD1 (6 bases). The V end was cut by 4 bases, the J end by 3 bases, with 16 bases between. This CDR3 spans 17 amino acids. The germline V gene encodes CDR1 ENHRY and CDR2 SYGVKD. CDR3 sequence: CAISGRAAGDYNSPLHF. CDR3 DNA sequence: TGTGCCATCAGTGGGAGAGCGGCAGGGGACTATAATTCACCCCTCCACTTT.

The J gene is TRBJ1-6, the V gene TRBV20-1; D is possibly TRBD1 (5 bases). Trimming cost V 5 bases and J 3 bases, with 17 bases left between them. The V gene's germline CDR1 is DFQATT and CDR2 SNEGSKA (reference sequence). This CDR3 has 16 amino acids. The CDR3 spells CSAAGAGSHYNSPLHF. The DNA of the CDR3 is TGCAGTGCTGCCGGCGCAGGGTCCCACTATAATTCACCCCTCCACTTT.

The chain combines TRBV27 with TRBJ2-7, with TRBD2 matching 9 bases. This CDR3 spans 16 amino acids. Germline lookup yields CDR1 MNHEY and CDR2 SMNVEV (reference sequence). The V gene end was trimmed by 0 bases and the J gene end by 1 base; junction bases not matched to a gene: 4. Written as DNA, the CDR3 is TGTGCCAGCAGTTTATCTAGCGGGAGAGTATCCTACGAGCAGTACTTC. It encodes CASSLSSGRVSYEQYF.

In its sample, this clonotype was seen many times. The V gene is TRBV4-2, the J gene TRBJ2-7, with D perhaps matching TRBD2 (5 bases). From germline, CDR1 is LGHNA and CDR2 YNFKEQ. This CDR3 has 15 residues. Trimming took off 0 bases at V and 3 bases at J, with 12 bases between the two ends. CDR3 amino acids: CASSQDGFGGYEQYF. The CDR3 nucleotides read TGTGCCAGCAGCCAAGATGGTTTTGGAGGCTACGAGCAGTACTTC.

This clonotype was observed a few times. This chain joins TRBV19 and TRBJ1-4, with D maybe TRBD1 (5 bases). V was shortened by 5 bases and J by 8 bases, with 15 bases between the two germline ends. The CDR3 spans 14 residues. In germline, CDR1 is LNHDA, CDR2 SQIVND (reference sequence). The CDR3 bases are TGTGCCAGTAGTGGCAGAGGGGATATGGAAAAACTGTTTTTT. This gives the protein CASSGRGDMEKLFF.

The gene calls are TRBV12-3 or TRBV12-4 and TRBJ2-2; tentative D call: TRBD2 (5 bases). V was pared by 2 bases and J by 4 bases, with 8 bases between. The CDR3 loop spans 14 amino acids. The CDR3 sequence is CASSLLTSTGELFF. The CDR3 region has the DNA TGTGCCAGCAGTTTACTTACTAGCACCGGGGAGCTGTTTTTT.

This chain uses TRBV29-1 with TRBJ2-7, with 12 bases identical to TRBD2. This CDR3 contains 13 residues. V was clipped by 7 bases and J by 3 bases; unmatched bases: 4. The germline V gene encodes CDR1 SQVTM and CDR2 ANQGSEA. The CDR3 here is CSAGLAGNYEQYF. CDR3 nucleotide sequence: TGCAGCGCTGGACTAGCGGGAAACTACGAGCAGTACTTC.